Listed here is a single TCR beta chain. These data belong to a study of blood T cell repertoires in COVID-19. Assay used: immunoSEQ multiplex PCR; TCRdb lists only in-frame clones, some missing. The table shows 200,000 to 300,000 clones, with roughly 79% occurring only once. This CDR3 contains 17 residues. The V end was cut by 4 bases, the J end by 5 bases, with 25 bases between. Germline-derived CDR1 and CDR2 are SGDLS and YYNGEE. The rearrangement uses TRBV9 and TRBJ2-7, with a possible D match to TRBD2 (6 bases). This TCR came from a woman aged 80 or over with COVID-19, enrolled during active disease. Sequenced input: peripheral blood. The CDR3 reads CASSSGLLGSGRDEQYF. The DNA for the CDR3 is TGTGCCAGCAGCTCCGGACTTCTCGGGAGTGGGCGGGACGAGCAGTACTTC.